This entry features one TCR beta chain sequence. Antigen specificity is unknown. This sample was taken from a study of cytomegalovirus exposure and HLA in healthy donors. Across the whole study: A preliminary data release comprised roughly 80 million unique TCRs obtained from HLA-typed donors.

The PCR contained 60 Vbeta and 13 Jbeta primers. Data came from immunoSEQ multiplex PCR; TCRdb stores just in-frame clones and leaves some out. The data show over 150,000 clones, around 75% seen once. Findings and caveats of the study: A few V segments could not be told apart, such as TRBV6-2 and TRBV6-3, and were left out. The authors later found most CMV-associated TCR beta chains appeared HLA-restricted.

CDR3 length equals 16 residues. The germline V gene has CDR1 SGHKS and CDR2 YYEKEE (reference sequence). V trimming: 0 bases; J trimming: 8 bases; junction bases outside the gene matches: 8. The V call is TRBV5-5, the J call TRBJ2-1; 10 bases align to TRBD2. The specimen sequenced was PBMCs. This clonotype originated in a human donor in good health. This CDR3 reads CASSLAVERGGHEQFF. CDR3 bases: TGTGCCAGCAGCTTGGCCGTCGAGCGGGGGGGCCATGAGCAGTTCTTC.